This T cell receptor (beta chain) was found in a study of blood T cell repertoires in COVID-19. Turning to the study itself: The origin of the acute and convalescent COVID-19 samples was the United States, Italy and Spain. PBMCs, B-cell-depleted T cells, or T cells provided the cDNA or gDNA that made up the material.

From germline, CDR1 is SGHTS and CDR2 YDEGEE. The CDR3 loop spans 13 amino acids. With 6 bases removed from V and 4 bases from J, the gap between germline ends came to 13 bases. As handled by the study authors: Using reference gene primer amplification, nucleated cell counts were estimated. TCRdb keeps only in-frame clones here, not all; method: immunoSEQ multiplex PCR. Clone size and the V and J calls come from that table; the DNA yielded D and trimming. Of 80,000 to 95,000 clones listed, around 85% were seen once; the top ten hold around a sixth. The source is a woman aged 80 or older with active or convalescent COVID-19. The specimen was peripheral blood. The genes are TRBV5-8 and TRBJ1-2, with unresolved D. The CDR3: CASTPRNFYGYTF. CDR3 bases: TGTGCCAGCACCCCCAGGAACTTCTATGGCTACACCTTC.